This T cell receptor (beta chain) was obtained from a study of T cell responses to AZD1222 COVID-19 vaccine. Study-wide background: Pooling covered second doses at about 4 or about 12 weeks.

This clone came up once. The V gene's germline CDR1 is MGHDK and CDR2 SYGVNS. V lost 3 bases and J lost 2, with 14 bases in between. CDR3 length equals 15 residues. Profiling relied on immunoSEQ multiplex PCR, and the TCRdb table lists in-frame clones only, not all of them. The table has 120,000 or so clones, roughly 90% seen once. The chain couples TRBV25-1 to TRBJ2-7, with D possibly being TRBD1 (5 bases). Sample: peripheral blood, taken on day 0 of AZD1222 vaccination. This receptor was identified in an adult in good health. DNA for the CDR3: TGTGCCAGCAGTGAGTGGGGCTCCGGAGCCTACGAGCAGTACTTC. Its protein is CASSEWGSGAYEQYF.